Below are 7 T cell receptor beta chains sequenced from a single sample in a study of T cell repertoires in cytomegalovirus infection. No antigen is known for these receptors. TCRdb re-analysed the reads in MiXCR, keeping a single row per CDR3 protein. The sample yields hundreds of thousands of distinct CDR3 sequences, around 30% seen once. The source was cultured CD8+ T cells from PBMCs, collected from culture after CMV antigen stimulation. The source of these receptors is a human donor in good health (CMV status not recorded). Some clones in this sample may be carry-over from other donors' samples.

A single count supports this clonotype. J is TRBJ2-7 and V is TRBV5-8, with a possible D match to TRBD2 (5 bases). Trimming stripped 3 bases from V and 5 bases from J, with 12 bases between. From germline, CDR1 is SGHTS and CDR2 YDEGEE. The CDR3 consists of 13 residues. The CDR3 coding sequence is TGTGCCAGCAGCTGGAGAGGGCTTGACGAGCAGTACGTC. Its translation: CASSWRGLDEQYV.

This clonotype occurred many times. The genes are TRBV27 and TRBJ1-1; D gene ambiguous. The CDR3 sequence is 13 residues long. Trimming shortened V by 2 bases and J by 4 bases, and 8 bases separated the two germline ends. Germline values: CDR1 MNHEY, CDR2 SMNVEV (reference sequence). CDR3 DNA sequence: TGTGCCAGCAGTTTAATGCGAGGCACTGAAGCTTTCTTT. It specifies CASSLMRGTEAFF.

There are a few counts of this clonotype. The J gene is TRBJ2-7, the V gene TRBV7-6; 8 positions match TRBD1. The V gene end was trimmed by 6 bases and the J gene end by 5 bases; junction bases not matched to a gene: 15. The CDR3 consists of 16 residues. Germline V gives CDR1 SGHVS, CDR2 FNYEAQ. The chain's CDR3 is CASSNSETGVIHEQYV. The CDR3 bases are TGTGCCAGCAGTAACTCCGAGACAGGGGTTATCCACGAGCAGTACGTC.

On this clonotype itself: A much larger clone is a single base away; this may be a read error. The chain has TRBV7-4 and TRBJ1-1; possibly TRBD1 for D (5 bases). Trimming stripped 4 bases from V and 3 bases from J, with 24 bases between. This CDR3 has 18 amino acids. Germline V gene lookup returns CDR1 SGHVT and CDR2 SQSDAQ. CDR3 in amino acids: CASSSNTAGDQVDTEAFF. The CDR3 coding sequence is TGTGCCAGCAGCTCAAATACGGCGGGGGACCAGGTTGACACTGAAGCTTTCTTT.

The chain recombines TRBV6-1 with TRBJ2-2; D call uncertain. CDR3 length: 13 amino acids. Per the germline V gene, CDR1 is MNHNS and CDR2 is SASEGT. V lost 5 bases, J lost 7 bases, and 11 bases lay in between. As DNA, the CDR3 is TGTGCCAGCAGTCCCTACGGAGACGGGGAGCTGTTTTTT. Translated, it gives CASSPYGDGELFF.

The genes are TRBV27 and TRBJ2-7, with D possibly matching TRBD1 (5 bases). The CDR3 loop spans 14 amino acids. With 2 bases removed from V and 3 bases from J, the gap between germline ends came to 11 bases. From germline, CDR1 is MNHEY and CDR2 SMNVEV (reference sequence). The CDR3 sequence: CASSLRGSLYEQYF. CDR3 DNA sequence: TGTGCCAGCAGTTTAAGGGGCTCTCTCTACGAGCAGTACTTC.

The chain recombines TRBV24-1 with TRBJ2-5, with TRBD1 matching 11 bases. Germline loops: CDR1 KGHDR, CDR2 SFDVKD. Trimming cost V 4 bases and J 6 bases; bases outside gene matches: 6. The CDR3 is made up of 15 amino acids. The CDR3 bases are TGTGCCACCAGTGACCCGGACAGGGGGCAAAAGACCCAGTACTTC. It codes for CATSDPDRGQKTQYF.